The rows below give T cell receptor beta chains drawn from one sample of a study of cytomegalovirus exposure and HLA in healthy donors. Repertoires were generated with immunoSEQ multiplex PCR, while TCRdb's copy carries only in-frame clones and drops some. Its table records 150,000 or so clones. Sequenced material: PBMCs. Receptors were obtained from a man between 18 and 35 years old in good health and CMV-seronegative. Each CDR3 is given with its conserved first and last residue. Fields, in order: CDR3 length, V gene, J gene, D gene, CDR3 protein, CDR3 DNA. D genes are given only for firm matches.

15,TRBV4-3,TRBJ2-5,.,CASSQEGAGQETQYF,TGCGCCAGCAGCCAAGAGGGTGCGGGCCAAGAGACCCAGTACTTC
15,TRBV28,TRBJ2-7,.,CASRPHPGGAYEQYF,TGTGCCAGCAGACCTCACCCCGGCGGGGCGTACGAGCAGTACTTC
16,TRBV7-3,TRBJ2-3,TRBD1,CASSLTPGQGTDTQYF,TGTGCCAGCAGCTTAACCCCGGGACAGGGGACAGATACGCAGTATTTT
13,TRBV28,TRBJ2-3,TRBD2,CASSLAGPDTQYF,TGTGCCAGCAGCCTAGCGGGTCCAGATACGCAGTATTTT
16,TRBV7-6,TRBJ2-2,.,CASSRFGGPNTGELFF,TGTGCCAGCAGCCGATTTGGCGGGCCGAACACCGGGGAGCTGTTTTTT
14,TRBV6-1,TRBJ1-2,.,CASSGHTESYGYTF,TGTGCCAGCAGTGGACATACCGAGAGCTATGGCTACACCTTC
14,TRBV15,TRBJ2-7,TRBD1,CATSRRTGPYEQYF,TGTGCCACCAGCAGAAGGACAGGGCCCTACGAGCAGTACTTC
11,TRBV28,TRBJ2-7,.,CASLGPLEQYF,TGTGCCAGCTTGGGCCCGCTCGAGCAGTACTTC
15,TRBV28,TRBJ2-5,.,CASSLPTGLGETQYF,TGTGCCAGCAGTTTACCCACAGGGCTAGGGGAGACCCAGTACTTC
15,TRBV6-6,TRBJ2-7,.,CASTAREFGVYEQYF,TGTGCCAGCACTGCTAGGGAGTTTGGGGTCTACGAGCAGTACTTC
13,TRBV7-9,TRBJ1-1,.,CATTRKVNTEAFF,TGTGCCACTACGAGGAAAGTGAACACTGAAGCTTTCTTT
14,TRBV7-9,TRBJ2-5,TRBD1,CASSPGTGQETQYF,TGTGCCAGCAGCCCAGGGACAGGGCAAGAGACCCAGTACTTC
15,TRBV5-1,TRBJ2-1,.,CASSLVTRNPGEQFF,TGCGCCAGCAGCTTGGTTACGAGAAACCCGGGTGAGCAGTTCTTC
15,TRBV7-9,TRBJ1-1,.,CASSRGRTTNTEAFF,TGTGCCAGCAGCCGAGGGAGGACAACCAACACTGAAGCTTTCTTT
11,TRBV20-1,TRBJ2-3,.,CSVRRGNEQYF,TGCAGTGTCAGACGCGGCAATGAGCAGTATTTT
16,TRBV4-2,TRBJ2-5,TRBD1,CASSQGPTGGGETQYF,TGTGCCAGCAGCCAGGGACCTACAGGGGGCGGAGAGACCCAGTACTTC
19,TRBV2,TRBJ1-5,TRBD1,CASSDRIGQGNFWSQPQHF,TGTGCCAGCAGTGATAGGATTGGACAGGGGAATTTTTGGTCTCAGCCCCAGCATTTT
13,TRBV6-5,TRBJ1-2,TRBD1,CASSRDRGNGYTF,TGTGCCAGCAGTAGAGACAGGGGTAATGGCTACACCTTC
17,TRBV5-1,TRBJ1-2,.,CASTSGTPYPANYGYTF,TGCGCCAGCACCTCCGGGACACCCTACCCAGCTAACTATGGCTACACCTTC
13,TRBV4-3,TRBJ2-7,.,CASSRELGYEQYF,TGCGCCAGCAGCCGGGAACTAGGCTACGAGCAGTACTTC
16,TRBV27,TRBJ1-4,TRBD1,CASSRLPGQGNEKLFF,TGTGCCAGCAGTCGATTACCGGGACAGGGAAATGAAAAACTGTTTTTT
13,TRBV7-9,TRBJ2-1,.,CASSLTENNEQFF,TGTGCCAGCAGCTTAACTGAGAACAATGAGCAGTTCTTC
15,TRBV5-8,TRBJ1-4,.,CASRPRQATNEKLFF,TGTGCCAGCAGACCCCGACAGGCAACTAATGAAAAACTGTTTTTT
15,TRBV13,TRBJ2-7,TRBD2,CASSLNGGSNYEQYF,TGTGCCAGCAGCTTAAACGGCGGGAGTAACTACGAGCAGTACTTC
14,TRBV18,TRBJ2-7,.,CASSPPDSPYEQYF,TGTGCCAGCTCACCCCCGGACAGTCCCTACGAGCAGTACTTC
14,TRBV6-6,TRBJ1-2,TRBD1,CASSTGQGAFGYTF,TGTGCCAGCAGTACCGGACAGGGGGCATTCGGCTACACCTTC
12,TRBV10-3,TRBJ1-2,.,CAISDSNYGYTF,TGTGCCATCAGTGACAGTAACTATGGCTACACCTTC
13,TRBV10-3,TRBJ2-2,.,CAISTDNTGELFF,TGTGCCATCAGTACAGATAACACCGGGGAGCTGTTTTTT
13,TRBV19,TRBJ1-2,TRBD1,CASSPGQGSGYTF,TGTGCCAGTAGTCCCGGACAGGGGAGCGGCTACACCTTC
17,TRBV18,TRBJ1-3,.,CASSPEPGQSSGNTIYF,TGTGCCAGCTCGCCAGAACCTGGACAGTCCTCTGGAAACACCATATATTTT
16,TRBV9,TRBJ1-2,TRBD1,CASSAAPGQGAFGYTF,TGTGCCAGCAGCGCAGCCCCGGGACAGGGGGCTTTTGGCTACACCTTC
17,TRBV7-3,TRBJ1-1,.,CASSLTGPGTRNTEAFF,TGTGCCAGCAGCTTAACGGGTCCCGGGACACGGAACACTGAAGCTTTCTTT
15,TRBV30,TRBJ2-7,TRBD1,CAWDPTWTGGNEQYF,TGTGCCTGGGACCCCACCTGGACAGGGGGAAACGAGCAGTACTTC
18,TRBV7-2,TRBJ1-5,TRBD1,CASSLAVAGQGRRQPQHF,TGTGCCAGCAGCTTAGCCGTGGCGGGACAGGGGCGACGCCAGCCCCAGCATTTT
14,TRBV5-5,TRBJ2-7,TRBD1,CASSSGDSFYEQYF,TGTGCCAGCAGCTCCGGGGACAGTTTCTACGAGCAGTACTTC
14,TRBV4-1,TRBJ2-4,.,CASSPRQYRDIQYF,TGCGCCAGCAGCCCACGACAGTATAGGGACATTCAGTACTTC
15,TRBV6-5,TRBJ2-3,TRBD1,CASSYNRGLGDTQYF,TGTGCCAGCAGTTACAACAGGGGGCTCGGAGATACGCAGTATTTT
15,TRBV27,TRBJ2-7,.,CASSLFRSGSGEQYF,TGTGCCAGCAGTTTATTCCGCTCAGGGTCAGGGGAGCAGTACTTC
11,TRBV20-1,TRBJ1-1,.,CSARIWETAFF,TGCAGTGCTAGAATCTGGGAGACGGCTTTCTTT
14,TRBV7-3,TRBJ1-1,.,CASSLQGGDTEAFF,TGTGCCAGCAGCCTACAGGGTGGGGACACTGAAGCTTTCTTT
15,TRBV19,TRBJ1-2,.,CASSMVRVANIGYTF,TGTGCCAGTAGTATGGTCAGGGTGGCGAATATTGGCTACACCTTC
14,TRBV6-5,TRBJ2-1,.,CASSYRHQYNEQFF,TGTGCCAGCAGTTACAGACACCAATACAATGAGCAGTTCTTC
15,TRBV6-5,TRBJ2-7,TRBD1,CASSYQTGFPYEQYF,TGTGCCAGCAGTTACCAGACAGGGTTCCCCTACGAGCAGTACTTC
17,TRBV27,TRBJ2-3,.,CASSLTASDTSTDTQYF,TGTGCCAGCAGTTTAACGGCTAGCGACACTAGCACAGATACGCAGTATTTT
13,TRBV19,TRBJ2-7,.,CASSLTGAYEQYF,TGTGCCAGTAGTTTGACGGGGGCCTACGAGCAGTACTTC